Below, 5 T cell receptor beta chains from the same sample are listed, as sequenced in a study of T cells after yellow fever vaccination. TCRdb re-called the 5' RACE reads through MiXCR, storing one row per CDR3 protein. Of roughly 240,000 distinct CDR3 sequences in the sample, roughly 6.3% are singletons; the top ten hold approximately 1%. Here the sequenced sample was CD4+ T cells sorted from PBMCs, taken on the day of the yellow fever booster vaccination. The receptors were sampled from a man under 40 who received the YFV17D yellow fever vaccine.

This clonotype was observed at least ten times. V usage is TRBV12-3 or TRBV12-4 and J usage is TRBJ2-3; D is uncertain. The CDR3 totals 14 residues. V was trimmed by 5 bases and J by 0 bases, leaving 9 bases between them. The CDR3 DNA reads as TGTGCCAGCAGTCCTTCTGCTAGCACAGATACGCAGTATTTT. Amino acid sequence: CASSPSASTDTQYF.

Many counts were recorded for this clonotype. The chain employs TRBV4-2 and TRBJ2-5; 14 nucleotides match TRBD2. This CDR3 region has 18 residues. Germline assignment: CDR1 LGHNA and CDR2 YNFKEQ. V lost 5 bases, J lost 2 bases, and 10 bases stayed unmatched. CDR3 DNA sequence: TGTGCCAGCAGCTCACGACTAGCGGGAGGGCCGGGGCAAGAGACCCAGTACTTC. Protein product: CASSSRLAGGPGQETQYF.

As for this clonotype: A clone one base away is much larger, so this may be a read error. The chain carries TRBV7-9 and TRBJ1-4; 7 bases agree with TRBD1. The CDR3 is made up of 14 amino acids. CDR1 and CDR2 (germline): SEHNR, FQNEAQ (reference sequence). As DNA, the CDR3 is TGTACCAGCAGCTTAGCCCAGGGGGGTGAAAAACTGTTTTTT. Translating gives CTSSLAQGGEKLFF.

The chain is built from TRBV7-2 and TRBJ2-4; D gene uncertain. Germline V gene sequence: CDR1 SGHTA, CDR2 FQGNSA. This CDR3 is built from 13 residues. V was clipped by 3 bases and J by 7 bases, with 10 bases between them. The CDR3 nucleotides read TGTGCCAGCAGCTTCTCCGGGTTGAACATTCAGTACTTC. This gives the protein CASSFSGLNIQYF.

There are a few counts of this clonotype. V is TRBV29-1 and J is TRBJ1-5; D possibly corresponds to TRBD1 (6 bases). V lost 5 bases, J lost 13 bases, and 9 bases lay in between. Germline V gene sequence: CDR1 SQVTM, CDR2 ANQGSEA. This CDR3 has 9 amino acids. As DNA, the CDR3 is TGCAGCGTTTGGACAGAACAGCATTTT. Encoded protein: CSVWTEQHF.